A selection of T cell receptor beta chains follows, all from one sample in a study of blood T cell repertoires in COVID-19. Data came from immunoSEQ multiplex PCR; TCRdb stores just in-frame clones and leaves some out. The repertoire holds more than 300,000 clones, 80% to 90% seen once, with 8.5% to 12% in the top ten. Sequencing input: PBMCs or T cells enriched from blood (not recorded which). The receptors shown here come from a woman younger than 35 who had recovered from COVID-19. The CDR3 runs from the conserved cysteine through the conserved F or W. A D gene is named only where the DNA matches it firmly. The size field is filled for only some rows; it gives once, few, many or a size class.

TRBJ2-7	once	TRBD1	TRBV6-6	TGTGCCAGCAGTCCCGGGACAGGGGCCCGAAGGGGCTCCTACGAGCAGTACTTC	CASSPGTGARRGSYEQYF
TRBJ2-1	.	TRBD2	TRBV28	TGTGCCAGCAGTGGTGGGACTAGCTCCTACAATGAGCAGTTCTTC	CASSGGTSSYNEQFF
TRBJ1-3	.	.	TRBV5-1	TGCGCCAGCAGCTTGTCGGGGGACTCTGGAAACACCATATATTTT	CASSLSGDSGNTIYF
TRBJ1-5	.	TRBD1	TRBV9	TGTGCCAGCAGCATAGGGACAGGGGACAATCAGCCCCAGCATTTT	CASSIGTGDNQPQHF
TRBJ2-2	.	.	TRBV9	TGTGCCAGCAGCGTAGCCAGCACCGGGGAGCTGTTTTTT	CASSVASTGELFF
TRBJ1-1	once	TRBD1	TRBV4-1	TGCGCCAGCAGCCAAGACACAGGGGGATCTTTCTTT	CASSQDTGGSFF
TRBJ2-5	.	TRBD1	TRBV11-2	TGTGCCAGCAGCTTATCGGTCAGGGGGGAGACCCAGTACTTC	CASSLSVRGETQYF
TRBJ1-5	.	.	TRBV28	TGTGCCAGCAGTCTCAGGGCCGGCCCGGAGCAGCCCCAGCATTTT	CASSLRAGPEQPQHF
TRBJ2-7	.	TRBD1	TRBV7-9	TGTGCCAGCAGCTCGGACAGGGAGGCTTACGAGCAGTACTTC	CASSSDREAYEQYF
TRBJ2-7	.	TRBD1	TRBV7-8	TGTGCCAGCAGCCTTCCCGGGACAGGGGGCGCCGAGCAGTACTTC	CASSLPGTGGAEQYF
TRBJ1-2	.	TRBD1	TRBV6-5	TGTGCCAGCAGCCGACAGGGTCCTAACTATGGCTACACCTTC	CASSRQGPNYGYTF
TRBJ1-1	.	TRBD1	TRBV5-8	TGTGCCAGCAGCCCCTCATGGACAGGGGGCAAAGCTTTCTTT	CASSPSWTGGKAFF
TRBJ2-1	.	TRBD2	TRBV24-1	TGTGCCACCAGTGATTTGCGAAGTGGGAGGGCCGACAATGAGCAGTTCTTC	CATSDLRSGRADNEQFF
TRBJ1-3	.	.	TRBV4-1	TGCGCCAGCAGCCCCGTGAGCCTTAGCGCTGGAAACACCATATATTTT	CASSPVSLSAGNTIYF
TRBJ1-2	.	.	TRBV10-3	TGTGCCATCAGTGAGTCGAGATGGGGAGATGGCTACACCTTC	CAISESRWGDGYTF
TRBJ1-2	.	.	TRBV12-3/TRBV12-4	TGTGCCAGCAGTCCGCATCAGTACTATGGCTACACCTTC	CASSPHQYYGYTF
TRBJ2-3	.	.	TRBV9	TGTGCCAGCAGCGGCTCCCGTGAGACTGCACTACGTAGCACAGATACGCAGTATTTT	CASSGSRETALRSTDTQYF
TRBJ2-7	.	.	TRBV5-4	TGTGCCAGCAGCCAAGCGACGGTATACGAGCAGTACTTC	CASSQATVYEQYF
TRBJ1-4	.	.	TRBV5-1	TGCGCCAGCAGCTTGAGCGATTCCCCTATAAGGGAAAAACTGTTTTTT	CASSLSDSPIREKLFF
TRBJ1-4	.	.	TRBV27	TGTGCCAGCAATCAAAATGGGGGGATAAATGAAAAACTGTTTTTT	CASNQNGGINEKLFF
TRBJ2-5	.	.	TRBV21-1	TGTGCCAGCAGCAAGAGCACAGGGGTCCAAGAGACCCAGTACTTC	CASSKSTGVQETQYF
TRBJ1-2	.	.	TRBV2	TGTGCCAGCAGTGCCTTCCGACAGGCCATATATGGCTACACCTTC	CASSAFRQAIYGYTF
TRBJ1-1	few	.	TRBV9	TGTGCCAGCAGCGTAGGTAGTGGCAGGGGTCGGCAGTATCCTATGAACACTGAAGCTTTCTTT	CASSVGSGRGRQYPMNTEAFF
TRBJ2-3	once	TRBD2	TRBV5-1	TGCGCCAGTGGGGCGGGGGGCACAGATACGCAGTATTTT	CASGAGGTDTQYF
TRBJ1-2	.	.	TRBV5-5	TGTGCCAGCAGCGTCGGACACCTCTATGGCTACACCTTC	CASSVGHLYGYTF
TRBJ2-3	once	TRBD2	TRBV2	TGTGCCAGTCAGCGGGGGACAGATACGCAGTATTTT	CASQRGTDTQYF
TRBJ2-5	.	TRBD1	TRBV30	TGTGCCTGGAGTGGCCAGGGGGTAGAGACCCAGTACTTC	CAWSGQGVETQYF
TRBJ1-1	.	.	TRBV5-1	TGCGCCAGCAGCTGGAGGGACGGGGGGACTGAAGCTTTCTTT	CASSWRDGGTEAFF
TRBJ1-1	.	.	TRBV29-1	TGCAGCTACGAGTCGAACACTGAAGCTTTCTTT	CSYESNTEAFF
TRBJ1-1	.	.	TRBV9	TGTGCCAGCAGCGAGGGCCCGTGGGGCCAAACTGAAGCTTTCTTT	CASSEGPWGQTEAFF
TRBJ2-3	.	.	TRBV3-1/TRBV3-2	TGTGCCAGCAGCCAAGAAACAGGGACGCAGTATTTT	CASSQETGTQYF
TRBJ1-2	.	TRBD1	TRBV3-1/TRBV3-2	TGTGCCAGCAGCCAAACCGACAGGGTAGATGGCTACACCTTC	CASSQTDRVDGYTF
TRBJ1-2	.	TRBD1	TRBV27	TGTGCCAGCAGTTTATATTGGACAGGGGACTATGGCTACACCTTC	CASSLYWTGDYGYTF
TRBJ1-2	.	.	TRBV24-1	TGTGCCACCAGTGATTTAGGCAGGGTACTCTGTGGCTACACCTTC	CATSDLGRVLCGYTF
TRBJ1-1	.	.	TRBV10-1	TGCGCCAGCAACAGAATTGAAGTCAGGGAATGGAACACTGAAGCTTTCTTT	CASNRIEVREWNTEAFF
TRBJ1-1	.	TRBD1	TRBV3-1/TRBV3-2	TGTGCCAGCAGCGAACAGGGGGCGTTTCGAGCTTTCTTT	CASSEQGAFRAFF
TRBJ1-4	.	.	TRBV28	TGTGCCAGCAGCCGGAGGGCGGGGCTAGCCGAAAAACTGTTTTTT	CASSRRAGLAEKLFF
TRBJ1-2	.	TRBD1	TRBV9	TGTGCCAGCAGTGAAACAGGGGGCGGCTCTGGCTACACCTTC	CASSETGGGSGYTF
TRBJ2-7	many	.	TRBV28	TGTGCCAGCAGTTTCCCCTTCTCCGCCGTTAGTCCCCACGAGCAGTACTTC	CASSFPFSAVSPHEQYF
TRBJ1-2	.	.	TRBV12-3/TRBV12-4	TGTGCCAGCGGAGTCGGACAGTACTATGGCTACACCTTC	CASGVGQYYGYTF
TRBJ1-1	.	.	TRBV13	TGTGCCAGCAGCTCTAGGGGGACTGAAGCTTTCTTT	CASSSRGTEAFF
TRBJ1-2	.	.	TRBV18	TGTGCCAGCTCACCAGGGTGGGAGGCCGGTGGCTACACCTTC	CASSPGWEAGGYTF
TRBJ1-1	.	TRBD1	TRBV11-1	TGTGCCAGCAGTTTGACAGGGGAAAGCACTGAAGCTTTCTTT	CASSLTGESTEAFF